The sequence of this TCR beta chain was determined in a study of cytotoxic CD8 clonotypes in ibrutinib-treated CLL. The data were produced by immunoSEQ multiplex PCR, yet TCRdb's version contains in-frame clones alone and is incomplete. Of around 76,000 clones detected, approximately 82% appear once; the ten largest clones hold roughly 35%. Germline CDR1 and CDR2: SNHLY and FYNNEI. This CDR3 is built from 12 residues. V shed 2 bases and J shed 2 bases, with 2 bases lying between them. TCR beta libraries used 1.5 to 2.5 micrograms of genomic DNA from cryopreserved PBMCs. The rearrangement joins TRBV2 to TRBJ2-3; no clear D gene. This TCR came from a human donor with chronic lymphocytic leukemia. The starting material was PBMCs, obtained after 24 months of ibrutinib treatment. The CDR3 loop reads CASSEITDTQYF. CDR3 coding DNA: TGTGCCAGCAGTGAAATCACAGATACGCAGTATTTT. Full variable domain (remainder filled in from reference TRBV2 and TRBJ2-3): EPEVTQTPSHQVTQMGQEVILRCVPISNHLYFYWYRQILGQKVEFLVSFYNNEISEKSEIFDDQFSVERPDGSNFTLKIRSTKLEDSAMYFCASSEITDTQYFGPGTRLTVL.